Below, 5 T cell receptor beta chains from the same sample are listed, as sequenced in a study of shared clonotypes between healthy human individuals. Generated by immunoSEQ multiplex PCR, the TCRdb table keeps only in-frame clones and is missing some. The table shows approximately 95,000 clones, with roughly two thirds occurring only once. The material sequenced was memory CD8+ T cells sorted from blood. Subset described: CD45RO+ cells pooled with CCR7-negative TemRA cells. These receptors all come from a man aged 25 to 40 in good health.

CDR3 in amino acids: CASSLGGILNSPLHF. As DNA, the CDR3 is TGTGCCAGCAGCTTAGGAGGGATTTTAAATTCACCCCTCCACTTT. The genes are TRBV7-2 and TRBJ1-6, with D unresolved. The V end was cut by 1 base, the J end by 7 bases, with 11 bases between. CDR3 length equals 15 residues. The germline CDR1 and CDR2 sequences are SGHTA and FQGNSA.

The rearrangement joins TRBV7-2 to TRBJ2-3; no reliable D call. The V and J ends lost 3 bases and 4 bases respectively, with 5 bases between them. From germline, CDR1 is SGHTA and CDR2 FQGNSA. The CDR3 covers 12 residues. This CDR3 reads CASSFRSDTQYF. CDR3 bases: TGTGCCAGCAGCTTTCGATCAGATACGCAGTATTTT.

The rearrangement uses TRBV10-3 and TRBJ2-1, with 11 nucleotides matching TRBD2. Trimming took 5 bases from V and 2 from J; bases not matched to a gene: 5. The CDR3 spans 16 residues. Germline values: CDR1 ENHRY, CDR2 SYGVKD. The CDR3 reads CAISSSLAGAYNEQFF. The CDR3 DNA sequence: TGTGCCATCAGTTCTTCACTAGCGGGAGCCTACAATGAGCAGTTCTTC.

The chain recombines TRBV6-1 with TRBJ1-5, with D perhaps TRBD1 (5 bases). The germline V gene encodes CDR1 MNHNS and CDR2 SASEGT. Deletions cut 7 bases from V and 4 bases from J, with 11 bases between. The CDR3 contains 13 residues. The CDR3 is CASKDKENQPQHF. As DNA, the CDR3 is TGTGCCAGCAAGGACAAAGAAAATCAGCCCCAGCATTTT.

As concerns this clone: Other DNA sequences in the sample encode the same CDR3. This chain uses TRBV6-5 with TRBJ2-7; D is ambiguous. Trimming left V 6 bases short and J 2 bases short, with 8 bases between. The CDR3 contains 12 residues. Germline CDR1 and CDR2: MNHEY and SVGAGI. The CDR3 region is CASRGLAYEQYF. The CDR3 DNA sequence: TGTGCCAGCAGAGGTCTCGCCTACGAGCAGTACTTC.